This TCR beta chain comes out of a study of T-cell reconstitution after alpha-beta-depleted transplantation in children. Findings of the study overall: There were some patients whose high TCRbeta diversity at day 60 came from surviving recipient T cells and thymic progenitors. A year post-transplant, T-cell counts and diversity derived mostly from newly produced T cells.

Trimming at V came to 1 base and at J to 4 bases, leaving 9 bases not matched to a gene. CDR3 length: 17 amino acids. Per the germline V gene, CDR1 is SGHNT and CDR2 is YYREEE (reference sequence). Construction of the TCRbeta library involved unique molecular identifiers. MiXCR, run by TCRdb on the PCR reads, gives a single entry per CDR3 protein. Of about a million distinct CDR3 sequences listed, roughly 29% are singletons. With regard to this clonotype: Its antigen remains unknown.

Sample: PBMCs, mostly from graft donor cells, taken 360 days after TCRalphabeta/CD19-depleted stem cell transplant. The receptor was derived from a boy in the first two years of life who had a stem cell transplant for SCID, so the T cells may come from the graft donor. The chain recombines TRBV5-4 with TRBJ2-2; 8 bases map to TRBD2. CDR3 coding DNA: TGTGCCAGCAGCTTGCCCGGACTAGCCTCGACCACCGGGGAGCTGTTTTTT. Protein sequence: CASSLPGLASTTGELFF.